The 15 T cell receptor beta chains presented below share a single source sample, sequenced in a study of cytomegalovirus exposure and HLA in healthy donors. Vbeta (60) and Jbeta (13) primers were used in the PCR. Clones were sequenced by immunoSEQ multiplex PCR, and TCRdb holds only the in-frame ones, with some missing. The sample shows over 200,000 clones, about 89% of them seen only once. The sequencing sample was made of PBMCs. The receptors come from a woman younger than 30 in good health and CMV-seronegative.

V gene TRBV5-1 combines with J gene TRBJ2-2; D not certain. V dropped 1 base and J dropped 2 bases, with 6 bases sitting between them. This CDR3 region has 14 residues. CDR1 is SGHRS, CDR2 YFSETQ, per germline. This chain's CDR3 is CASSLWANTGELFF. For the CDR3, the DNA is TGCGCCAGCAGCTTGTGGGCCAACACCGGGGAGCTGTTTTTT.

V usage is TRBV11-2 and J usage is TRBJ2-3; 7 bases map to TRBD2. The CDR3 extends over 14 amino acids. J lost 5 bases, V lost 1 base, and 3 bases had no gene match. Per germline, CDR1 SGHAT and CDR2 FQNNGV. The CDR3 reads CASSLGLAKDTQYF. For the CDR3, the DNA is TGTGCCAGCAGCTTAGGACTAGCAAAAGATACGCAGTATTTT.

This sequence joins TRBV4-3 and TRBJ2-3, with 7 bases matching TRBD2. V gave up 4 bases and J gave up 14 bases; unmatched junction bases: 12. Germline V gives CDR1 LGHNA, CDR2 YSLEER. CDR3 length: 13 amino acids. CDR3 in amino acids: CASSLNFGGSRYF. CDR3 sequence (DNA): TGCGCCAGCAGCCTTAATTTCGGGGGGTCTAGGTATTTT.

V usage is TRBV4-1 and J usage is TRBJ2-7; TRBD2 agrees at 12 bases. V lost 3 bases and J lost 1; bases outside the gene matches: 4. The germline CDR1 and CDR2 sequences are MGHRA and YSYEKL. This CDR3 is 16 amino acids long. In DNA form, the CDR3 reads TGCGCCAGCAGCCACCGCGGGACTAGCGGGTCCTACGAGCAGTACTTC. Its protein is CASSHRGTSGSYEQYF.

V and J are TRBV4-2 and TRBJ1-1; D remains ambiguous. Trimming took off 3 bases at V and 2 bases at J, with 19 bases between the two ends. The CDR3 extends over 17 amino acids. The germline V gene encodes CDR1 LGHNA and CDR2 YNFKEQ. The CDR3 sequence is CASSHQAEGLYNTEAFF. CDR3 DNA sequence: TGTGCCAGCAGCCACCAAGCTGAGGGTTTGTATAACACTGAAGCTTTCTTT.

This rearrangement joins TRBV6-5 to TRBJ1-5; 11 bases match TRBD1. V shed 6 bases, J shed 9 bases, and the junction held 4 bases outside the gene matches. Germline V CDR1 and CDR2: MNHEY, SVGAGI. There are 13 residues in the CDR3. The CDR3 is CASRRTGGWPQHF. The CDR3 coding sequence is TGTGCCAGCAGGCGGACAGGGGGCTGGCCCCAGCATTTT.

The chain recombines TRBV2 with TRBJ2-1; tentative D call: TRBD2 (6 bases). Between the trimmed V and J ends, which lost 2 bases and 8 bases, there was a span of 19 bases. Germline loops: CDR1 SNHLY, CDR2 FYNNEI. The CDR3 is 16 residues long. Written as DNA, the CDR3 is TGTGCCAGCAGTGAATTGCCGGGACTCAATCTCCATGAGCAGTTCTTC. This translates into CASSELPGLNLHEQFF.

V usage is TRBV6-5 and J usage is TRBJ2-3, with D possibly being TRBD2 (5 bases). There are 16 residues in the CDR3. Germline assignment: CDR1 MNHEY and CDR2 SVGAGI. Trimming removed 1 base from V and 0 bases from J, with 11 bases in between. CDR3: CASSYLRGSSTDTQYF. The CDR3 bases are TGTGCCAGCAGTTACTTACGGGGATCTAGCACAGATACGCAGTATTTT.

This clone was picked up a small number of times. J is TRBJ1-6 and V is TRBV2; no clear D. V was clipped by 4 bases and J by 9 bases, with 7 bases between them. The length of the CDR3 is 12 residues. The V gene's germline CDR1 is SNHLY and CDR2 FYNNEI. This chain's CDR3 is CASSVQTSPLHF. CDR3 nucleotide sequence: TGTGCCAGCAGTGTACAGACTTCACCCCTCCACTTT. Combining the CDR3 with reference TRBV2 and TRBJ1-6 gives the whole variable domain EPEVTQTPSHQVTQMGQEVILRCVPISNHLYFYWYRQILGQKVEFLVSFYNNEISEKSEIFDDQFSVERPDGSNFTLKIRSTKLEDSAMYFCASSVQTSPLHFGNGTRLTVT.

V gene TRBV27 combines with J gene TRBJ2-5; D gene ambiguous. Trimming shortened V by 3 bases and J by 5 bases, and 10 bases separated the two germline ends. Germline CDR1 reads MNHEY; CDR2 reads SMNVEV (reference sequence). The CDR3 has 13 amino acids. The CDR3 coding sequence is TGTGCCAGCAGTTTCAAGTACTGGGAGACCCAGTACTTC. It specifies CASSFKYWETQYF.

DNA for the CDR3: TGTGCCAGCAGTTTGCGAGGGGCCAACGTCCTGACTTTC. Translated, it gives CASSLRGANVLTF. The chain recombines TRBV27 with TRBJ2-6; no clear D gene. Germline-derived CDR1 and CDR2 are MNHEY and SMNVEV (reference sequence). The V gene lost 3 bases and the J gene lost 4 bases, with 4 bases spanning the gap. This CDR3 has 13 amino acids.

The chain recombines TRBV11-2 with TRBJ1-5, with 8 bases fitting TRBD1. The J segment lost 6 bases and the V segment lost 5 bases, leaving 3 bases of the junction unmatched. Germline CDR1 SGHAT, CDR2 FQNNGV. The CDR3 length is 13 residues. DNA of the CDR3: TGTGCCAGCAGCGCCGACAGGGGTCAGCCCCAGCATTTT. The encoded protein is CASSADRGQPQHF.

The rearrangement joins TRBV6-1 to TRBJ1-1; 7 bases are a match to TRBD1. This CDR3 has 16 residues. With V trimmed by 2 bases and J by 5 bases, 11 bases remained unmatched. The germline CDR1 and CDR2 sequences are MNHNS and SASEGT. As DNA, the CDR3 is TGTGCCAGCAGTGAATCCCCACGGACAGGAGGGACTGAAGCTTTCTTT. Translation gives CASSESPRTGGTEAFF.

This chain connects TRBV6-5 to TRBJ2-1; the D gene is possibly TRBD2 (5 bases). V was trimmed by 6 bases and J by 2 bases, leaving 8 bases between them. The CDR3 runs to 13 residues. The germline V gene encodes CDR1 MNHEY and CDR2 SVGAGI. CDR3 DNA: TGTGCCAGCAGCCGGGATCCCTACAATGAGCAGTTCTTC. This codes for CASSRDPYNEQFF.

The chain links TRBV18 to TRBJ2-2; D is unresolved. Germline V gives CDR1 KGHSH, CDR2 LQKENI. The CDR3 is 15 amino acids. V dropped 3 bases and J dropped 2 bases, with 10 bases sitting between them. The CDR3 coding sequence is TGTGCCAGCTCACCGCAATACGGTAACACCGGGGAGCTGTTTTTT. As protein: CASSPQYGNTGELFF.